This is a list of T cell receptor beta chains from one sample in a study of shared clonotypes between healthy human individuals. Profiling relied on immunoSEQ multiplex PCR, and the TCRdb table lists in-frame clones only, not all of them. This sample has a few million clones, with roughly nine tenths found just once. The sample consisted of naive CD4+ T cells sorted from blood. Every receptor here comes from a man younger than 35 in good health. CDR3s include the opening cysteine and the closing phenylalanine or tryptophan. Fields, in order: V gene, CDR3 length, D gene, J gene, clone size, CDR3 protein, CDR3 DNA. A D gene is named only where the DNA matches it firmly. The size of a clone is reported for some rows only, either as once, few or many, or as a class for expanded clones.

TRBV19	14	NA	TRBJ2-7	NA	CASSISEGSYEQYF	TGTGCCAGTAGTATATCTGAGGGGAGCTACGAGCAGTACTTC
TRBV6-1	11	NA	TRBJ2-3	NA	CASTRVGTQYF	TGTGCCAGCACCCGGGTCGGTACGCAGTATTTT
TRBV19	16	TRBD1	TRBJ1-2	NA	CASSTGQVGANYGYTF	TGTGCCAGTAGTACAGGACAGGTCGGAGCTAACTATGGCTACACCTTC
TRBV12-5	20	TRBD2	TRBJ2-4	NA	CASGPGLAGDVKLAKNIQYF	TGTGCTAGTGGTCCGGGACTAGCGGGAGACGTAAAGTTGGCCAAAAACATTCAGTACTTC
TRBV6-6	15	NA	TRBJ1-5	few	CASSKGEYSNQPQHF	TGTGCCAGCAGTAAAGGGGAATATAGCAATCAGCCCCAGCATTTT
TRBV6-5	14	NA	TRBJ2-5	NA	CASSYSGFQETQYF	TGTGCCAGCAGTTATTCAGGGTTCCAAGAGACCCAGTACTTC
TRBV18	14	TRBD1	TRBJ1-1	NA	CASSPGQGAYEAFF	TGTGCCAGCTCACCTGGACAGGGGGCTTACGAAGCTTTCTTT
TRBV5-1	13	NA	TRBJ2-1	NA	CASSLGRLNEQFF	TGCGCCAGCAGCTTGGGACGGTTAAATGAGCAGTTCTTC
TRBV14	13	NA	TRBJ2-7	NA	CASSQLPGDEQYF	TGTGCCAGCAGCCAGCTTCCCGGGGACGAGCAGTACTTC
TRBV28	16	NA	TRBJ1-5	NA	CASSLGGANSNQPQHF	TGTGCCAGCAGTTTGGGAGGGGCTAACAGCAATCAGCCCCAGCATTTT
TRBV11-3	15	TRBD2	TRBJ2-1	NA	CASSSLTQREHEQFF	TGTGCCAGCAGCTCCCTGACCCAGCGGGAGCATGAGCAGTTCTTC
TRBV18	14	TRBD1	TRBJ2-7	NA	CASVAGTGAYEQYF	TGTGCCAGCGTCGCCGGGACAGGAGCCTACGAGCAGTACTTC
TRBV6-1	14	TRBD1	TRBJ1-2	NA	CASSDYRGPYGYTF	TGTGCCAGCAGTGATTACAGGGGCCCCTATGGCTACACCTTC
TRBV5-4	15	NA	TRBJ1-6	NA	CASSLAGAGNSPLHF	TGTGCCAGCAGCTTGGCTGGGGCGGGGAATTCACCCCTCCACTTT
TRBV10-3	16	NA	TRBJ2-2	NA	CAISGRQGLATGELFF	TGTGCCATCAGTGGGCGGCAGGGGCTGGCCACCGGGGAGCTGTTTTTT
TRBV5-4	16	TRBD2	TRBJ2-1	NA	CASNSGGVATYNEQFF	TGTGCCAGCAACTCCGGGGGGGTAGCTACTTACAATGAGCAGTTCTTC
TRBV6-1	17	TRBD1	TRBJ1-5	NA	CASSEAAGGISNQPQHF	TGTGCCAGCAGTGAAGCGGCAGGGGGAATCAGCAATCAGCCCCAGCATTTT
TRBV5-4	16	TRBD2	TRBJ2-7	NA	CASSSVAGSVASQQYF	TGTGCCAGCAGCTCAGTAGCGGGCTCCGTAGCCTCTCAGCAGTACTTC
TRBV28	13	TRBD1	TRBJ1-2	NA	CASSANRGYGYTF	TGTGCCAGCAGTGCGAACAGGGGCTACGGCTACACCTTC
TRBV2	11	NA	TRBJ1-2	NA	CASRGYSGYTF	TGTGCCAGCAGGGGCTACTCTGGCTACACCTTC
TRBV5-6	16	TRBD1	TRBJ2-3	NA	CASSEGQGYNTDTQYF	TGTGCCAGCAGCGAGGGACAGGGATACAACACAGATACGCAGTATTTT
TRBV19	15	NA	TRBJ1-2	NA	CASSIWRESFYGYTF	TGTGCCAGTAGTATATGGAGGGAGAGCTTCTATGGCTACACCTTC
TRBV27	15	TRBD1	TRBJ2-2	NA	CASSWGQGDTGELFF	TGTGCCAGCAGTTGGGGACAGGGGGACACCGGGGAGCTGTTTTTT
TRBV30	16	NA	TRBJ2-1	NA	CAWSVTLTSSYNEQFF	TGTGCCTGGAGTGTAACCCTGACGAGCTCCTACAATGAGCAGTTCTTC
TRBV11-2	17	TRBD2	TRBJ2-3	NA	CASSPSFSGALTDTQYF	TGTGCCAGCAGCCCCAGTTTCAGCGGGGCCCTCACAGATACGCAGTATTTT
TRBV28	15	TRBD2	TRBJ2-5	NA	CASSLPAGGVETQYF	TGTGCCAGCAGTTTACCTGCTGGGGGGGTCGAGACCCAGTACTTC
TRBV13	13	NA	TRBJ1-2	NA	CASSSGTNYGYTF	TGTGCCAGCAGCTCCGGGACAAACTATGGCTACACCTTC
TRBV5-5	14	NA	TRBJ1-2	NA	CASSQDGGAYGYTF	TGTGCCAGCAGCCAGGACGGGGGGGCCTATGGCTACACCTTC
TRBV7-8	14	NA	TRBJ2-7	NA	CASSFLGVSYEQYF	TGTGCCAGCAGCTTCCTTGGTGTGTCCTACGAGCAGTACTTC
TRBV10-2	14	TRBD2	TRBJ2-5	NA	CATGLAGGVETQYF	TGCGCCACTGGACTAGCGGGAGGGGTAGAGACCCAGTACTTC
TRBV5-5	17	NA	TRBJ2-2	NA	CASSLEGIAGPPGELFF	TGTGCCAGCAGCTTGGAAGGTATTGCGGGACCCCCCGGGGAGCTGTTTTTT
TRBV5-4	13	NA	TRBJ2-5	NA	CAFGSAAQETQYF	TGTGCCTTCGGCTCGGCAGCCCAAGAGACCCAGTACTTC
TRBV19	12	NA	TRBJ1-1	NA	CASISALSEAFF	TGTGCCAGTATCTCGGCCCTGTCTGAAGCTTTCTTT
TRBV6-1	13	NA	TRBJ1-4	NA	CASAKVGGEKLFF	TGTGCCAGCGCCAAGGTTGGGGGTGAAAAACTGTTTTTT
TRBV25-1	15	NA	TRBJ1-1	NA	CASSTTAGADTEAFF	TGTGCCAGCAGCACCACGGCAGGGGCCGACACTGAAGCTTTCTTT
TRBV11-2	15	TRBD1	TRBJ2-1	NA	CASSYRDRGKNEQFF	TGTGCCAGCAGCTACCGGGACAGGGGTAAAAATGAGCAGTTCTTC
TRBV4-3	16	NA	TRBJ2-1	NA	CASSQARFGERSEQFF	TGCGCCAGCAGCCAGGCGAGATTTGGAGAGCGTAGTGAGCAGTTCTTC
TRBV19	16	TRBD1	TRBJ1-6	NA	CASSMGGGQYNSPLHF	TGTGCCAGTTCAATGGGTGGGGGACAGTATAATTCACCCCTCCACTTT
TRBV28	15	TRBD2	TRBJ2-7	NA	CASSAGGTATYEQYF	TGTGCCAGCAGTGCGGGGGGAACTGCAACCTACGAGCAGTACTTC
TRBV10-1	14	TRBD2	TRBJ2-1	NA	CASSKAGGNNEQFF	TGCGCCAGCAGTAAAGCGGGAGGGAACAATGAGCAGTTCTTC
TRBV5-6	13	NA	TRBJ2-7	NA	CASSLVAVYEQYF	TGTGCCAGCAGCTTGGTGGCAGTTTACGAGCAGTACTTC
TRBV11-1	14	NA	TRBJ2-3	once	CASSLGDFTDTQYF	TGTGCCAGCAGCTTAGGGGACTTTACAGATACGCAGTATTTT
TRBV11-2	16	TRBD2	TRBJ2-2	NA	CASTPLAGANTGELFF	TGTGCCAGCACGCCTTTAGCGGGGGCGAACACCGGGGAGCTGTTTTTT
TRBV9	14	NA	TRBJ2-1	NA	CASSADMWGNEQFF	TGTGCCAGCAGCGCAGATATGTGGGGCAATGAGCAGTTCTTC
TRBV7-2	13	NA	TRBJ2-7	once	CASSYSGGYEQYF	TGTGCCAGCAGTTACTCAGGAGGGTACGAGCAGTACTTC
TRBV7-9	17	NA	TRBJ1-5	NA	CASSLAKSGSGNQPQHF	TGTGCCAGCAGCTTAGCGAAGTCAGGGAGCGGCAATCAGCCCCAGCATTTT
TRBV19	15	NA	TRBJ2-7	NA	CASTPGGQVNYEQYF	TGTGCCAGTACCCCGGGGGGACAGGTAAACTACGAGCAGTACTTC
TRBV27	15	TRBD2	TRBJ2-7	NA	CASRPLAGAPYEQYF	TGTGCCAGCAGACCCCTCGCGGGAGCCCCCTACGAGCAGTACTTC
TRBV6-1	13	NA	TRBJ1-5	once	CASSDVGNQPQHF	TGTGCCAGCAGTGACGTGGGAAATCAGCCCCAGCATTTT
TRBV7-9	16	TRBD1	TRBJ2-7	NA	CASSRRGLRLSYEQYF	TGTGCCAGCAGTAGAAGGGGGCTTAGACTTTCCTACGAGCAGTACTTC
TRBV2	13	NA	TRBJ1-6	NA	CASRGANNSPLHF	TGTGCCAGCAGGGGGGCTAATAATTCACCCCTCCACTTT
TRBV19	20	NA	TRBJ2-6	once	CASSIANSGLLSSGANVLTF	TGTGCCAGTAGTATAGCCAACTCGGGACTCCTGAGCTCTGGGGCCAACGTCCTGACTTTC
TRBV28	15	NA	TRBJ1-1	NA	CASSLGGAAYTEAFF	TGTGCCAGCAGTTTGGGGGGCGCAGCGTACACTGAAGCTTTCTTT
TRBV25-1	14	NA	TRBJ1-6	NA	CASSLSDSTSPLHF	TGTGCCAGCAGTCTATCGGACAGCACTTCACCCCTCCACTTT
TRBV2	15	NA	TRBJ2-1	NA	CASSERRVGFGEQFF	TGTGCCAGCAGTGAGCGGCGGGTCGGCTTCGGTGAGCAGTTCTTC
TRBV6-5	14	TRBD2	TRBJ2-1	once	CASSSSGGINEQFF	TGTGCCAGCAGTTCTAGCGGGGGAATCAATGAGCAGTTCTTC
TRBV15	12	NA	TRBJ2-4	NA	CATNGPKNIQYF	TGTGCCACCAATGGGCCCAAAAACATTCAGTACTTC
TRBV2	15	TRBD1	TRBJ1-5	NA	CASSPRQGGNQPQHF	TGTGCCAGCAGCCCGAGACAGGGGGGCAATCAGCCCCAGCATTTT
TRBV5-6	12	NA	TRBJ2-5	NA	CASGGLEETQYF	TGTGCCAGCGGGGGGCTTGAAGAGACCCAGTACTTC
TRBV6-5	13	NA	TRBJ1-6	NA	CASSSNYNSPLHF	TGTGCCAGCAGTTCCAACTATAATTCACCCCTCCACTTT